The clone carrying this TCR beta chain was seen a handful of times. What it recognizes is unknown. Other DNA sequences in this sample translate to the same CDR3. The data stem from a study of cytomegalovirus exposure and HLA in healthy donors. Study overall: An earlier analysis found 110 million or so unique TCR beta sequences from roughly 170 million T cells.

Overall study results and limits: A later analysis revealed that TCR association rates differed between HLA loci, peaking at DRB1 and bottoming out at HLA-C. Researchers catalogued around 150 TCR beta chains as cytomegalovirus-associated. Across donors, presence/absence analyses took sequencing depth to be roughly uniform.

Germline lookup yields CDR1 MNHEY and CDR2 SMNVEV (reference sequence). The CDR3 has 13 residues. The ends were cut back, 4 bases at V and 6 bases at J, with 10 bases in the middle. Use of 60 Vbeta and 13 Jbeta primers characterized the PCR. The repertoire was sequenced with immunoSEQ multiplex PCR; TCRdb's copy has only in-frame clones and lacks some. The data contain under 95,000 clones, more than 60% of them seen just once; the ten biggest clones take up under 2.5%. Material for sequencing was PBMCs. The receptor was derived from a boy aged 5-17 years in good health and CMV-seronegative. V gene TRBV27 combines with J gene TRBJ1-5; D remains ambiguous. This chain's CDR3 is CASSSTGVQPQHF. CDR3 DNA: TGTGCCAGCAGTTCCACGGGTGTTCAGCCCCAGCATTTT.